A selection of T cell receptor beta chains follows, all from one sample in a study of OX40 agonist ivuxolimab in advanced cancers. Sequencing used immunoSEQ multiplex PCR; TCRdb keeps in-frame clones, though not all of them. The table shows roughly 76,000 clones, with about four fifths occurring only once. This material consisted of CD4+ or CD8+ T cells sorted from blood, taken in a trial of the OX40 agonist ivuxolimab. All receptors derive from an adult with an advanced solid tumor such as melanoma, head and neck, liver or kidney cancer. The conserved cysteine and the conserved F or W are not part of the CDR3 here. D genes are given only for firm matches.

v_call: TRBV18; d_call: TRBD1; cdr3_aa: ASSPLSGGQGTAF
v_call: TRBV18; d_call: NA; cdr3_aa: ASSLQGIGNQPQH
v_call: TRBV4-1; d_call: TRBD2; cdr3_aa: ASSQDPGGSYEQY
v_call: TRBV7-2; d_call: NA; cdr3_aa: ASSLDRGVAYNEQF
v_call: TRBV5-4; d_call: NA; cdr3_aa: ASSGASGRSTDTQY
v_call: TRBV7-9; d_call: TRBD1; cdr3_aa: ASSRSQGSYNEQF
v_call: TRBV2; d_call: NA; cdr3_aa: ASGSQGLAGNTIY
v_call: TRBV5-1; d_call: NA; cdr3_aa: ASSLDPGELF
v_call: TRBV7-9; d_call: NA; cdr3_aa: ASSLSSPATNEKLF
v_call: TRBV11-2; d_call: TRBD2; cdr3_aa: ASSPPGLAGGRETQY
v_call: TRBV19; d_call: NA; cdr3_aa: ASSRGDTQY
v_call: TRBV19; d_call: NA; cdr3_aa: ASRPDGSSGNTIY
v_call: TRBV19; d_call: NA; cdr3_aa: ASNRGTKDGYT
v_call: TRBV6-5; d_call: TRBD1; cdr3_aa: ASSYSRTGSYT
v_call: TRBV19; d_call: NA; cdr3_aa: ASSIEEGLSGYT
v_call: TRBV18; d_call: NA; cdr3_aa: ASSPRDTETQY
v_call: TRBV5-5; d_call: NA; cdr3_aa: ASSPQTQTYNEQF
v_call: TRBV2; d_call: NA; cdr3_aa: ASVWGPGNTIY
v_call: TRBV10-1; d_call: TRBD1; cdr3_aa: ASGPGQGSYEQY
v_call: TRBV7-9; d_call: NA; cdr3_aa: ASALGTEAF
v_call: TRBV7-8; d_call: TRBD2; cdr3_aa: ASSRGASGADTQY
v_call: TRBV15; d_call: NA; cdr3_aa: ATSRGPGSSEKLF
v_call: TRBV5-1; d_call: NA; cdr3_aa: ASSVQQETQY
v_call: TRBV7-8; d_call: TRBD2; cdr3_aa: ASSLRASGGPSTDTQY
v_call: TRBV9; d_call: TRBD1; cdr3_aa: ASSVDPWTGGAGGEKLF
v_call: TRBV29-1; d_call: TRBD2; cdr3_aa: SAIPQRDSYEQY
v_call: TRBV2; d_call: TRBD1; cdr3_aa: ASRSVPGQGRADTQY
v_call: TRBV19; d_call: NA; cdr3_aa: ASSITKDGSFWGNEQF
v_call: TRBV11-2; d_call: TRBD1; cdr3_aa: ASSPGTGGITQY
v_call: TRBV7-8; d_call: TRBD1; cdr3_aa: ASSSSGQAYEQY
v_call: TRBV10-3; d_call: NA; cdr3_aa: AISDPTRDQPQH
v_call: TRBV29-1; d_call: TRBD1; cdr3_aa: SVRTQGESPTTDTQY
v_call: TRBV5-4; d_call: NA; cdr3_aa: ASSLDPASSNTEAF
v_call: TRBV30; d_call: NA; cdr3_aa: AWSQGAGGEKLF
v_call: TRBV10-3; d_call: NA; cdr3_aa: ATRGGGSYEQY
v_call: TRBV6-6; d_call: TRBD1; cdr3_aa: ASTRRDRGRTTEAF
v_call: TRBV6-1; d_call: NA; cdr3_aa: ASREAGTRPKLF
v_call: TRBV29-1; d_call: NA; cdr3_aa: SVLISADEQY
v_call: TRBV5-1; d_call: TRBD2; cdr3_aa: ASSLSYTGGPGNIQY
v_call: TRBV30; d_call: TRBD1; cdr3_aa: AWSAYGTGGAYTGELF
v_call: TRBV5-6; d_call: NA; cdr3_aa: ASSLVAAGVGYT